The present entry profiles one TCR beta chain with its context. This record belongs to a study of blood T cell repertoires in COVID-19. Study information: Samples representing acute and convalescent COVID-19 were sourced from the United States, Italy and Spain. Nucleic acid was either cDNA or gDNA, and it came from T cells, B-cell-depleted T cells, or PBMCs.

CDR3 length: 13 amino acids. The ends were cut back, 3 bases at V and 7 bases at J, with 10 bases in the middle. Germline assignment: CDR1 SGHTA and CDR2 FQGTGA. Clones were sequenced by immunoSEQ multiplex PCR, and TCRdb holds only the in-frame ones, with some missing. This table has under 250,000 clones, approximately 83% appearing once. This chain links TRBV7-3 with TRBJ2-1, with D possibly TRBD2 on 5 matching bases. The receptor's source is a woman aged 25 to 39 who had recovered from COVID-19. The sample taken for sequencing was peripheral blood. DNA of the CDR3: TGTGCCAGCAGCTTTCCCGGAGGAAATGAGCAGTTCTTC. Its translation is CASSFPGGNEQFF.